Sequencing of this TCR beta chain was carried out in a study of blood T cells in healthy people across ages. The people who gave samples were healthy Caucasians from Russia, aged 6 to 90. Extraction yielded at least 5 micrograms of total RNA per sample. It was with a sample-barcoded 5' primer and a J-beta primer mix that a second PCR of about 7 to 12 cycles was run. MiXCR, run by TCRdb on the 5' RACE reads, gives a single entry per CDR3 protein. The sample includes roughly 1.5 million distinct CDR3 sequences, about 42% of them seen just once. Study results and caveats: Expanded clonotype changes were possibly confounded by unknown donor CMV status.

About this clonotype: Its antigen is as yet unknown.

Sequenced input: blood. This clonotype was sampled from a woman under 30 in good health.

The CDR3 is CASRISGTALETQYF. In nucleotides, the CDR3 is TGTGCCAGCAGGATATCCGGGACAGCCCTCGAGACCCAGTACTTC. This rearrangement joins TRBV7-9 to TRBJ2-5, with 7 bases that match TRBD1. Losses at the gene ends were 6 bases for V and 5 bases for J; bases not matched to a gene: 12. From germline, CDR1 is SEHNR and CDR2 FQNEAQ (reference sequence). This CDR3 has 15 amino acids.